These T cell receptor beta chains were read from a single sample in a study of blood T cell repertoires in COVID-19. Data came from immunoSEQ multiplex PCR; TCRdb stores just in-frame clones and leaves some out. The table has around 69,000 clones, around 83% seen once. Sequencing was performed on peripheral blood. These receptors were taken from a man between 45 and 60 years old with active COVID-19. Each CDR3 is given with its conserved first and last residue. Fields, in order: CDR3 protein, CDR3 DNA, V gene, J gene, clone size, D gene. A D gene is named only where the DNA matches it firmly. Clone size is stated in some rows and not others, as once, few, many or a class when expanded.

CASSGLEFADTQYF	TGTGCCAGCAGCGGTTTAGAGTTCGCAGATACGCAGTATTTT	TRBV7-2	TRBJ2-3	few	NA
CATSRAGAHSNQPQHF	TGTGCCACCAGCAGAGCAGGGGCCCATAGCAATCAGCCCCAGCATTTT	TRBV15	TRBJ1-5	NA	NA
CASSFSLAGGLAKNIQYF	TGTGCCAGCAGCTTTAGCCTAGCGGGGGGGTTAGCCAAAAACATTCAGTACTTC	TRBV5-4	TRBJ2-4	NA	TRBD2
CSASLGQGYGYTF	TGCAGTGCTAGTCTAGGACAGGGATATGGCTACACCTTC	TRBV20-1	TRBJ1-2	NA	TRBD1
CASMTGSDTDTQYF	TGTGCCAGCATGACAGGGTCAGACACAGATACGCAGTATTTT	TRBV6-5	TRBJ2-3	NA	TRBD1
CASSAQGTSAYNEQFF	TGTGCCAGCAGCGCACAGGGTACTAGCGCCTACAATGAGCAGTTCTTC	TRBV7-9	TRBJ2-1	NA	NA
CASSVGGRSSYEQYF	TGCGCCAGCAGTGTTGGTGGCCGAAGCTCCTACGAGCAGTACTTC	TRBV10-1	TRBJ2-7	few	NA
CASSLGQNTEAFF	TGTGCCAGCAGCCTTGGACAGAACACTGAAGCTTTCTTT	TRBV11-2	TRBJ1-1	NA	NA
CASSPLQGGAFF	TGTGCCAGCAGCCCGTTACAGGGGGGGGCTTTCTTT	TRBV3-1/TRBV3-2	TRBJ1-1	NA	TRBD1
CASSPIFVGGQETQYF	TGTGCCAGCAGCCCCATATTTGTAGGGGGCCAAGAGACCCAGTACTTC	TRBV5-6	TRBJ2-5	NA	NA
CASSFRLARELNTGELFF	TGTGCCAGCAGCTTTAGACTAGCGAGAGAATTGAACACCGGGGAGCTGTTTTTT	TRBV11-2	TRBJ2-2	NA	TRBD2
CASSRLAGDRELFF	TGTGCCAGCAGTCGATTAGCGGGAGACCGGGAGCTGTTTTTT	TRBV27	TRBJ2-2	NA	TRBD2
CASSLPGTGGPKKGQPQHF	TGTGCCAGCAGCTTACCCGGGACAGGGGGCCCTAAAAAAGGTCAGCCCCAGCATTTT	TRBV7-6	TRBJ1-5	NA	TRBD1
CASRPPGLAGVATGELFF	TGTGCCAGCAGACCCCCGGGACTAGCGGGAGTAGCGACCGGGGAGCTGTTTTTT	TRBV7-8	TRBJ2-2	once	TRBD2
CASSQGGSGRGGELFF	TGTGCCAGCAGCCAAGGAGGAAGCGGGAGGGGCGGGGAGCTGTTTTTT	TRBV3-1/TRBV3-2	TRBJ2-2	NA	TRBD2
CASSSPPGEWAPNYGYTF	TGTGCCAGCAGCTCCCCCCCGGGAGAATGGGCTCCAAACTATGGCTACACCTTC	TRBV11-2	TRBJ1-2	NA	NA
CASSPGTGGEETQYF	TGCGCCAGCAGCCCAGGGACAGGGGGGGAAGAGACCCAGTACTTC	TRBV5-1	TRBJ2-5	NA	TRBD1
CASGLSSQDTQYF	TGTGCTAGTGGTTTGTCCTCCCAGGATACGCAGTATTTT	TRBV12-5	TRBJ2-3	NA	NA
CASSQEQVYGYTF	TGTGCCAGCAGTCAAGAACAGGTCTATGGCTACACCTTC	TRBV12-3/TRBV12-4	TRBJ1-2	NA	NA
CASSPTAGVQFF	TGTGCCAGCAGCCCTACGGCGGGAGTGCAGTTCTTC	TRBV2	TRBJ2-1	NA	TRBD2
CASTAEWNTEAFF	TGTGCCAGCACCGCGGAATGGAACACTGAAGCTTTCTTT	TRBV6-5	TRBJ1-1	once	NA
CSGGTGMGIGETQYF	TGCAGCGGCGGGACAGGGATGGGGATTGGGGAGACCCAGTACTTC	TRBV29-1	TRBJ2-5	NA	TRBD1
CASSRGQASNYGYTF	TGTGCCAGTAGTAGGGGACAGGCGTCTAACTATGGCTACACCTTC	TRBV19	TRBJ1-2	NA	TRBD1
CASSLEDAVGARTEAFF	TGCGCCAGCAGCTTGGAGGATGCGGTAGGGGCTAGGACTGAAGCTTTCTTT	TRBV5-1	TRBJ1-1	NA	NA
CASSQGTRSHSGNTIYF	TGTGCCAGCAGCCAAGGGACAAGGTCCCACTCTGGAAACACCATATATTTT	TRBV5-5	TRBJ1-3	few	NA
CASSLDTSGLTDTQYF	TGTGCCAGCAGCTTAGATACTAGCGGACTCACAGATACGCAGTATTTT	TRBV7-2	TRBJ2-3	NA	TRBD2
CASSPAGGAGANVLTF	TGCGCCAGCAGCCCCGCTGGGGGGGCTGGGGCCAACGTCCTGACTTTC	TRBV5-1	TRBJ2-6	once	TRBD2
CASSLGQNGYTF	TGTGCCAGCAGCTTAGGACAGAATGGCTACACCTTC	TRBV7-8	TRBJ1-2	once	NA
CASSLDVGLFGGTDTQYF	TGTGCCAGCAGCTTAGATGTGGGACTCTTCGGTGGGACAGATACGCAGTATTTT	TRBV11-3	TRBJ2-3	NA	NA
CASSILGQGVSNTEAFF	TGTGCCAGTAGTATTTTGGGACAGGGGGTTAGTAACACTGAAGCTTTCTTT	TRBV19	TRBJ1-1	NA	TRBD1
CASTGQGAGETQYF	TGTGCCAGCACCGGACAGGGGGCCGGAGAGACCCAGTACTTC	TRBV2	TRBJ2-5	NA	TRBD1
CASSYAGRLEGYGYTF	TGTGCCAGCAGCTACGCGGGCCGCCTGGAGGGCTATGGCTACACCTTC	TRBV3-1/TRBV3-2	TRBJ1-2	NA	NA
CASSVEWSTSTGELFF	TGTGCCAGCAGCGTAGAGTGGTCCACTAGCACCGGGGAGCTGTTTTTT	TRBV9	TRBJ2-2	NA	NA
CASSIQGLGYYNEQFF	TGTGCCAGTAGTATTCAGGGACTAGGCTACTACAATGAGCAGTTCTTC	TRBV19	TRBJ2-1	NA	TRBD2
CASSLYGTGELFF	TGTGCCAGCAGTTTATACGGCACCGGGGAGCTGTTTTTT	TRBV27	TRBJ2-2	NA	NA
CASAGKGTGVEKLFF	TGTGCCAGCGCCGGGAAAGGGACAGGGGTCGAAAAACTGTTTTTT	TRBV7-2	TRBJ1-4	NA	TRBD1
CASSPKETQYF	TGTGCCAGCAGTCCTAAAGAGACCCAGTACTTC	TRBV12-3/TRBV12-4	TRBJ2-5	NA	NA
CASSPSVSGNTIYF	TGTGCCAGCTCACCCTCGGTCTCTGGAAACACCATATATTTT	TRBV18	TRBJ1-3	NA	NA
CASSLGPSMYNEQFF	TGCGCCAGCAGCTTAGGTCCTAGCATGTACAATGAGCAGTTCTTC	TRBV5-1	TRBJ2-1	NA	NA
CASASGSSYNEQFF	TGTGCCAGTGCAAGCGGGAGCTCCTACAATGAGCAGTTCTTC	TRBV2	TRBJ2-1	NA	TRBD2
CASSLGQGYTEAFF	TGTGCCAGCAGCTTAGGTCAGGGGTACACTGAAGCTTTCTTT	TRBV7-2	TRBJ1-1	NA	NA
CASSPGTGGSSPLHF	TGTGCCAGCAGCCCGGGGACAGGGGGAAGCTCACCCCTCCACTTT	TRBV6-5	TRBJ1-6	NA	TRBD1
CASSRVGGTGELFF	TGCGCCAGCAGCCGGGTAGGGGGCACCGGGGAGCTGTTTTTT	TRBV4-1	TRBJ2-2	NA	NA
CASSRGAYEQYF	TGTGCCAGCAGCCGGGGGGCCTACGAGCAGTACTTC	TRBV7-9	TRBJ2-7	few	TRBD2
CASRPTGGTEAFF	TGCGCCAGCAGACCCACAGGGGGCACTGAAGCTTTCTTT	TRBV5-1	TRBJ1-1	NA	TRBD1
CASSALNYGYTF	TGTGCCAGTAGCGCACTTAACTATGGCTACACCTTC	TRBV19	TRBJ1-2	NA	NA
CASRPRDTRRETQYF	TGTGCCAGCAGGCCTCGGGACACCCGACGAGAGACCCAGTACTTC	TRBV5-4	TRBJ2-5	once	NA
CTSSGRGATEAFF	TGCACCAGCAGCGGCCGAGGAGCCACTGAAGCTTTCTTT	TRBV1	TRBJ1-1	few	NA
CASSLEVGGSYNSPLHF	TGTGCCAGCAGCTTGGAGGTGGGGGGATCCTATAATTCACCCCTCCACTTT	TRBV5-5	TRBJ1-6	NA	NA
CASTQPRGINSPLHF	TGTGCCAGCACTCAACCAAGGGGGATCAATTCACCCCTCCACTTT	TRBV28	TRBJ1-6	NA	NA
CASSYSRVSNQPQHF	TGTGCCAGCAGTTACTCCAGGGTTAGCAATCAGCCCCAGCATTTT	TRBV6-2/TRBV6-3	TRBJ1-5	NA	NA
CASSLGQGVIDYGYTF	TGCGCCAGCAGCTTGGGACAGGGGGTTATAGACTATGGCTACACCTTC	TRBV5-1	TRBJ1-2	NA	TRBD1
CSVPNREETQYF	TGCAGCGTCCCGAACAGGGAGGAGACCCAGTACTTC	TRBV29-1	TRBJ2-5	NA	NA
CASRTVSTNEKLFF	TGTGCCAGCAGGACAGTTTCAACTAATGAAAAACTGTTTTTT	TRBV2	TRBJ1-4	NA	NA
CSGEGSTDTQYF	TGCAGCGGGGAGGGCAGCACAGATACGCAGTATTTT	TRBV29-1	TRBJ2-3	NA	TRBD2
CASRGQGRFTEAFF	TGTGCCAGCAGGGGACAGGGTAGGTTTACTGAAGCTTTCTTT	TRBV6-5	TRBJ1-1	NA	TRBD1
CASSGRTGWTGELFF	TGTGCCAGCAGCGGGAGGACAGGGTGGACCGGGGAGCTGTTTTTT	TRBV7-9	TRBJ2-2	few	TRBD1
CASSSFAEGGYTF	TGTGCCAGTAGCAGTTTCGCGGAGGGCGGCTACACCTTC	TRBV19	TRBJ1-2	NA	NA
CASSLGQGTTNEKLFF	TGCGCCAGCAGCTTGGGGCAGGGCACAACTAATGAAAAACTGTTTTTT	TRBV5-1	TRBJ1-4	NA	NA